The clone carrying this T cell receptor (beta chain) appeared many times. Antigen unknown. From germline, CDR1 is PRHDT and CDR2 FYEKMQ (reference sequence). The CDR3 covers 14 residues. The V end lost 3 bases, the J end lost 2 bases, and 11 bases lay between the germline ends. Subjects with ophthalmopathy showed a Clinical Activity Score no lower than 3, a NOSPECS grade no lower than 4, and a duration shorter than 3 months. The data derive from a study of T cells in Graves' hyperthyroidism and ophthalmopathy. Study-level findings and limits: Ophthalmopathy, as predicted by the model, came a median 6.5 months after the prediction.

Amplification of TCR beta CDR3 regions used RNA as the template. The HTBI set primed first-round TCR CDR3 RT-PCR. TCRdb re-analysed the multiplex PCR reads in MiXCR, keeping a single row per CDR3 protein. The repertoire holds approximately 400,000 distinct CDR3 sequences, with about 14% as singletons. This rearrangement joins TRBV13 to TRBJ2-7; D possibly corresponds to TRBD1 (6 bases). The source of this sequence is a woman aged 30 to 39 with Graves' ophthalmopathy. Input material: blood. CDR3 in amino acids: CASSFNRETYEQYF. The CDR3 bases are TGTGCCAGCAGCTTCAACAGGGAAACCTACGAGCAGTACTTC.